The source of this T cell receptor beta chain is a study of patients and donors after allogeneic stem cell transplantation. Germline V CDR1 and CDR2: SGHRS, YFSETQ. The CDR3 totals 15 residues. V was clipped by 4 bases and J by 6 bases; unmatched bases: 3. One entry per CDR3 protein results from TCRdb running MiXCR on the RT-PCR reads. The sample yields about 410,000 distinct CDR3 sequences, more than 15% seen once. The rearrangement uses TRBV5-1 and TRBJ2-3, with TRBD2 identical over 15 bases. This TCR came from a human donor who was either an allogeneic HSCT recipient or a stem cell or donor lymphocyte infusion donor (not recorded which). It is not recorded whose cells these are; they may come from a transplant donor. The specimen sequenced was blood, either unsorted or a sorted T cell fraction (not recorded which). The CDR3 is CASSNGLAGGDTQYF. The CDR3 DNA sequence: TGCGCCAGCAGCAATGGACTAGCGGGAGGGGATACGCAGTATTTT.